This T cell receptor beta chain stems from a study of cytomegalovirus exposure and HLA in healthy donors. In the PCR, 60 Vbeta and 13 Jbeta primers were used. Profiled with immunoSEQ multiplex PCR; TCRdb holds only in-frame clones, not every one. The table includes about 120,000 clones, roughly four fifths detected once. The ends lost 6 bases at V and 4 bases at J; junction bases unmatched: 4. There are 14 residues in the CDR3. Germline CDR1 MNHEY, CDR2 SMNVEV (reference sequence). The TCR comes from a man aged 40-50 years in good health and CMV-seronegative. This rearrangement joins TRBV27 to TRBJ2-3; TRBD1 aligns across 10 bases. The sequenced sample was PBMCs. The CDR3 DNA reads TGTGCCAGCAGGGCGACAGGGGGCCCAGATACGCAGTATTTT. Its translation is CASRATGGPDTQYF.